The 14 T cell receptor beta chains listed next were all sequenced from one sample in a study of CD8 T cells in ankylosing spondylitis. TCRdb re-called the 5' RACE reads through MiXCR, storing one row per CDR3 protein. The sample shows around 210,000 distinct CDR3 sequences, 7% to 10% of them seen only once. Sequencing was done on a sample of blood, either unsorted or a sorted T cell fraction (not recorded which). The receptors stem from a female donor with ankylosing spondylitis or in good health (not recorded which).

This clonotype occurred a few times. The chain links TRBV29-1 to TRBJ2-3; 10 bases map to TRBD2. Germline V CDR1 and CDR2: SQVTM, ANQGSEA. V lost 3 bases to trimming and J lost 8 bases; unmatched junction nucleotides: 11. This CDR3 spans 15 amino acids. The CDR3 nucleotides read TGCAGCGTTGAGGGGGTAGCGGGAGGCCCGGGTACGCAGTATTTT. Its protein is CSVEGVAGGPGTQYF.

In this sample, this clonotype turned up many times. The rearrangement links TRBV7-8 to TRBJ1-2; possibly TRBD1 for D (5 bases). V lost 4 bases, J lost 2 bases, and 11 bases lay in between. The CDR3 is made up of 14 amino acids. Germline V gives CDR1 SGHVS, CDR2 FQNEAQ. CDR3 amino acids: CASSSRTINYGYTF. The CDR3 coding sequence is TGTGCCAGCAGCTCCCGGACAATAAACTATGGCTACACCTTC.

This clonotype was seen ten or more times. The rearrangement uses TRBV27 and TRBJ2-2; 7 nucleotides line up with TRBD1. The CDR3 length is 15 residues. Germline-derived CDR1 and CDR2 are MNHEY and SMNVEV (reference sequence). With 2 bases clipped from V and 4 bases from J, the junction kept 4 bases outside the gene matches. Here the CDR3 DNA reads TGTGCCAGCAGTTTAGACAGGGTGGGCACCGGGGAGCTGTTTTTT. Translation gives CASSLDRVGTGELFF.

In its sample, this clonotype was seen many times. CDR3 nucleotides: TGCGCCAGCAGCTTGGACGGGGGAAACATTCAGTACTTC. Translating it yields CASSLDGGNIQYF. The rearrangement uses TRBV5-1 and TRBJ2-4; maybe TRBD2 (6 bases). The length of the CDR3 is 13 residues. The V end was cut by 0 bases, the J end by 6 bases, with 7 bases between. Germline-derived CDR1 and CDR2 are SGHRS and YFSETQ. The complete variable domain, with remaining parts taken from reference TRBV5-1 and TRBJ2-4, reads KAGVTQTPRYLIKTRGQQVTLSCSPISGHRSVSWYQQTPGQGLQFLFEYFSETQRNKGNFPGRFSGRQFSNSRSEMNVSTLELGDSALYLCASSLDGGNIQYFGAGTRLSVL.

This clonotype was seen repeatedly, ten times or more. The chain couples TRBV15 to TRBJ2-5, with a weak D call TRBD1 (5 bases). Germline values: CDR1 LNHNV, CDR2 YYDKDF (reference sequence). The CDR3 contains 16 residues. V lost 1 base and J lost 2, with 14 bases in between. The CDR3 sequence: CATSRAQGSQQETQYF. CDR3 in DNA: TGTGCCACCAGCAGAGCTCAGGGAAGCCAACAAGAGACCCAGTACTTC.

This clonotype was counted ten times or more. The rearrangement joins TRBV5-1 to TRBJ1-5, with a weak D call TRBD1 (6 bases). Between the trimmed V and J ends, which lost 5 bases and 7 bases, there was a span of 22 bases. The germline gives CDR1 SGHRS, CDR2 YFSETQ. The CDR3 covers 16 residues. CDR3 nucleotide sequence: TGCGCCAGCAGGACCCCGGAAAAAGGGGGGGACCAGCCCCAGCATTTT. Translation gives CASRTPEKGGDQPQHF.

This clonotype was observed many times. The chain recombines TRBV5-1 with TRBJ2-1, with TRBD2 identical over 9 bases. V dropped 1 base and J dropped 9; count of bases not matched to a gene: 5. The CDR3 sequence is 14 residues long. Germline assignment: CDR1 SGHRS and CDR2 YFSETQ. For the CDR3, the DNA is TGCGCCAGCAGCTTGAGGCGGGAGGGCCGTGAGCAGTTCTTC. This translates into CASSLRREGREQFF.

This chain connects TRBV20-1 to TRBJ2-6, with 11 bases fitting TRBD1. Germline lookup yields CDR1 DFQATT and CDR2 SNEGSKA (reference sequence). J was trimmed by 1 base and V by 2 bases; bases with no gene match: 13. The CDR3 contains 20 residues. The CDR3 sequence is CSARSPGTGGYLSGANVLTF. CDR3 DNA: TGCAGTGCTAGATCACCCGGGACAGGGGGTTACCTATCTGGGGCCAACGTCCTGACTTTC.

This clonotype was detected ten times or more. The chain has TRBV12-3 or TRBV12-4 and TRBJ2-5; 14 bases match TRBD2. This CDR3 region has 15 residues. After removal of 6 bases from V and 3 bases from J, the junction contained 3 bases not matched to a gene. The CDR3: CASSPGLAGEETQYF. CDR3 DNA sequence: TGTGCCAGCAGCCCGGGACTAGCGGGAGAAGAGACCCAGTACTTC.

This clonotype occurred many times. The DNA for the CDR3 is TGCAGTGCTAGAAGGAGCGGGAGAGCTAGGGAGACCCAGTACTTC. It yields the protein CSARRSGRARETQYF. This chain uses TRBV20-1 with TRBJ2-5; TRBD2 aligns across 8 bases. V gave up 2 bases and J gave up 5 bases; unmatched junction bases: 10. Germline V lookup: CDR1 DFQATT, CDR2 SNEGSKA (reference sequence). The CDR3 is 15 amino acids.

Details on this clonotype: This may arise from a read error, as a much more abundant clone is one base away. The J gene is TRBJ2-1, the V gene TRBV9; TRBD2 is a possible D gene (5 bases). Per germline, CDR1 SGDLS and CDR2 YYNGEE. The CDR3 is made up of 15 amino acids. CDR3 region: CASSSSGVDYTEQFF. As DNA, the CDR3 is TGTGCCAGCAGCAGCTCCGGAGTAGACTACACTGAGCAGTTCTTC.

The chain couples TRBV20-1 to TRBJ2-1; 12 nucleotides agree with TRBD2. The CDR3 runs to 14 residues. J lost 6 bases, V lost 5 bases, and 5 bases had no gene match. Looked up from germline, CDR1 is DFQATT and CDR2 is SNEGSKA (reference sequence). The CDR3 sequence: CSAGLAGGVNEQFF. The CDR3 nucleotides read TGCAGTGCTGGGCTAGCGGGAGGGGTCAATGAGCAGTTCTTC.

At least ten counts were recorded for this clonotype. The chain uses TRBV5-1 and TRBJ2-7; no reliable D call. Germline V gene data show CDR1 as SGHRS and CDR2 as YFSETQ. This CDR3 comprises 12 residues. Trimming took 7 bases from V and 2 from J, leaving 10 bases between them. The CDR3 nucleotides read TGCGCCAGCGGGGTAACAGCCTACGAGCAGTACTTC. This sequence encodes CASGVTAYEQYF.

This clonotype was observed many times. V gene TRBV9 combines with J gene TRBJ2-1; D is ambiguous. Germline-derived CDR1 and CDR2 are SGDLS and YYNGEE. V lost 2 bases, J lost 9 bases, and 12 bases lay in between. The CDR3 covers 13 residues. The CDR3 sequence is CASSVRGVGEQFF. The CDR3 coding sequence is TGTGCCAGCAGCGTGCGTGGGGTGGGTGAGCAGTTCTTC.